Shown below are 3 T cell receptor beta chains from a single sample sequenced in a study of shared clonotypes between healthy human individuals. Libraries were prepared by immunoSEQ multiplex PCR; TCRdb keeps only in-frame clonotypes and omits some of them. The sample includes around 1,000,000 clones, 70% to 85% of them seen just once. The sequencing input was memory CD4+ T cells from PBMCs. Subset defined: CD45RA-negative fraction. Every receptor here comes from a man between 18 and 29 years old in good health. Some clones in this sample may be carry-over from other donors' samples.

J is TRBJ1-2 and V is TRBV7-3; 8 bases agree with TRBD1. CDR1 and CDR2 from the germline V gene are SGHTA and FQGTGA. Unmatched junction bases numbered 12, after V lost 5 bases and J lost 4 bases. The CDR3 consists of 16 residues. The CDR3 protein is CASSPERAGGFYGYTF. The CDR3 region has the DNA TGTGCCAGCAGCCCCGAGAGGGCAGGGGGCTTCTATGGCTACACCTTC.

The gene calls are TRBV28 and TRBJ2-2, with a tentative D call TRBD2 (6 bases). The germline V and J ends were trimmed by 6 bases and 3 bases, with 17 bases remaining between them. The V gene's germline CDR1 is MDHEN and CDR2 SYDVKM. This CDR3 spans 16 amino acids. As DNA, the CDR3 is TGTGCCAGCAGGCCGGGACGGGGGTTATACACCGGGGAGCTGTTTTTT. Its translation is CASRPGRGLYTGELFF.

CDR3 sequence (DNA): TGTGCCATCAGTGAGTCGTATGGACCCATACAAGAGACCCAGTACTTC. It specifies CAISESYGPIQETQYF. The genes are TRBV10-3 and TRBJ2-5; no clear D. V lost 0 bases and J lost 2, with 13 bases in between. Germline assignment: CDR1 ENHRY and CDR2 SYGVKD. The CDR3 sequence is 16 residues long.